Shown below are 27 T cell receptor beta chains from a single sample sequenced in a study of blood T cell repertoires in COVID-19. Sequenced by immunoSEQ multiplex PCR; TCRdb stores in-frame clones only, minus some. The table shows 250,000 to 400,000 clones, with more than 75% occurring only once. Sequences were obtained from peripheral blood. The source of these receptors is a middle-aged man with active or convalescent COVID-19.

The CDR3 sequence: CASSRGRGAYEQYF. The DNA of the CDR3 is TGTGCCAGCTCACGGGGAAGGGGTGCGTACGAGCAGTACTTC. The chain couples TRBV18 to TRBJ2-7, with D perhaps TRBD1 (5 bases). This CDR3 is 14 amino acids long. Between the trimmed V and J ends, which lost 4 bases and 4 bases, there was a span of 14 bases. Germline V gives CDR1 KGHSH, CDR2 LQKENI.

The J gene is TRBJ2-5, the V gene TRBV7-3; D is unresolved. This CDR3 is 13 amino acids long. Germline V gene sequence: CDR1 SGHTA, CDR2 FQGTGA. The V end was cut by 1 base, the J end by 4 bases, with 7 bases between. The CDR3 DNA sequence: TGTGCCAGCAGCTTAAATGTCGGAGAGACCCAGTACTTC. It specifies CASSLNVGETQYF.

The chain couples TRBV4-2 to TRBJ2-7, with no clear D. V dropped 1 base and J dropped 3 bases, with 10 bases sitting between them. Germline-derived CDR1 and CDR2 are LGHNA and YNFKEQ. This CDR3 spans 14 amino acids. In DNA form, the CDR3 reads TGTGCCAGCAGCCAAGGCCAGGAAAGCTACGAGCAGTACTTC. This codes for CASSQGQESYEQYF.

This chain joins TRBV2 and TRBJ1-6; 8 bases agree with TRBD1. Germline-derived CDR1 and CDR2 are SNHLY and FYNNEI. This CDR3 is built from 16 residues. Trimming cost V 6 bases and J 0 bases; bases outside gene matches: 4. The CDR3 protein is CASRDRASSYNSPLHF. The CDR3 DNA sequence: TGTGCCAGCAGGGACAGGGCGAGCTCCTATAATTCACCCCTCCACTTT.

The chain combines TRBV12-3 or TRBV12-4 with TRBJ2-3, with 8 bases aligning to TRBD1. CDR3 length: 13 amino acids. V dropped 6 bases and J dropped 4; count of bases not matched to a gene: 3. The CDR3 is CASSTRGPDTQYF. DNA of the CDR3: TGTGCCAGCAGCACCAGGGGGCCAGATACGCAGTATTTT.

J is TRBJ1-4 and V is TRBV6-6; 7 bases match TRBD1. Germline values: CDR1 MNHNY, CDR2 SVGAGI (reference sequence). The CDR3 runs 13 residues. V trimming: 8 bases; J trimming: 7 bases; junction bases outside the gene matches: 7. The CDR3 DNA reads TGTGCCAGCGCAGACAGGGCGGGTGAAAAACTGTTTTTT. Protein product: CASADRAGEKLFF.

This clone is a singleton in its sample. The CDR3 DNA reads TGTGCCAGCAGCTTGGGTAGCGGGAGCTACAATGAGCAGTTCTTC. Protein sequence: CASSLGSGSYNEQFF. This sequence joins TRBV5-4 and TRBJ2-1; 9 bases are shared with TRBD2. Germline loops: CDR1 SGHNT, CDR2 YYREEE (reference sequence). This CDR3 spans 15 amino acids. The V segment lost 0 bases and the J segment 3 bases; nucleotides outside the gene matches: 1.

This chain uses TRBV2 with TRBJ2-7; the match to TRBD2 covers 7 bases. The V and J ends lost 1 base and 0 bases, in that order; junction bases with no gene match: 9. There are 17 residues in the CDR3. The germline CDR1 and CDR2 sequences are SNHLY and FYNNEI. CDR3 in DNA: TGTGCCAGCAGTGAAGACGGCAGGGAGGGTCCCTCCTACGAGCAGTACTTC. This sequence encodes CASSEDGREGPSYEQYF.

J is TRBJ2-5 and V is TRBV5-4; 9 bases agree with TRBD1. This CDR3 comprises 15 residues. J lost 5 bases, V lost 1 base, and 6 bases had no gene match. Germline V lookup: CDR1 SGHNT, CDR2 YYREEE (reference sequence). CDR3 loop: CASSLMTGGSETQYF. DNA for the CDR3: TGTGCCAGCAGCTTGATGACAGGGGGTAGCGAGACCCAGTACTTC.

Here the CDR3 DNA reads TGTGCCAGCAGATTATCGGGCAGGGGAGAGTGGGGTGAAAAACTGTTTTTT. Translation gives CASRLSGRGEWGEKLFF. The chain couples TRBV13 to TRBJ1-4; D is perhaps TRBD1 (6 bases). The germline V and J ends were trimmed by 6 bases and 7 bases, with 24 bases remaining between them. This CDR3 is 17 amino acids long. CDR1 and CDR2 from the germline V gene are PRHDT and FYEKMQ (reference sequence).

In nucleotides, the CDR3 is TGCGCCAGCAGTCAGTTCGTAGCTGAAGCTTTCTTT. This codes for CASSQFVAEAFF. The rearrangement links TRBV23-1 to TRBJ1-1; D is undetermined. TRBV23-1 is treated as an ORF (open reading frame) with a function not yet certain. V gave up 3 bases and J gave up 6 bases, with 8 bases separating them. The CDR3 loop spans 12 amino acids.

The chain couples TRBV27 to TRBJ2-5; 12 bases line up with TRBD2. V lost 4 bases, J lost 2 bases, and 14 bases stayed unmatched. The CDR3 sequence is 19 residues long. The germline V gene encodes CDR1 MNHEY and CDR2 SMNVEV (reference sequence). DNA of the CDR3: TGTGCCAGCAGTTCAGTCCCCGGGACTAGCGGGCTACAACAAGAGACCCAGTACTTC. Its protein product is CASSSVPGTSGLQQETQYF.

Only one count was recorded for this clone. The chain recombines TRBV3-1 (or the pseudogene TRBV3-2) with TRBJ1-2; D is unresolved. Germline lookup yields CDR1 LGHDT and CDR2 YNNKEL (reference sequence). Trimming removed 4 bases from V and 7 bases from J, with 13 bases in between. The CDR3 contains 13 residues. The CDR3 sequence: CASSPRGGSGYTF. The CDR3 coding sequence is TGTGCCAGCAGCCCCCGTGGAGGGTCTGGCTACACCTTC.

The gene calls are TRBV30 and TRBJ1-3, with D possibly matching TRBD1 (6 bases). The germline CDR1 and CDR2 sequences are GTSNPN and SVGIG (reference sequence). The CDR3 sequence is 13 residues long. Trimming pared 1 base from V and 4 bases from J, leaving 8 bases between. The CDR3 DNA reads as TGTGCCTGGAGTGCGGGACAAGGAAACACCATATATTTT. It translates to CAWSAGQGNTIYF. The whole variable domain, remainder taken from reference TRBV30 and TRBJ1-3, is SQTIHQWPATLVQPVGSPLSLECTVEGTSNPNLYWYRQAAGRGLQLLFYSVGIGQISSEVPQNLSASRPQDRQFILSSKKLLLSDSGFYLCAWSAGQGNTIYFGEGSWLTVV.

Written as DNA, the CDR3 is TGTGCCAGCAGGTACAGGGGGAGCTCCTACAATGAGCAGTTCTTC. This translates into CASRYRGSSYNEQFF. This rearrangement joins TRBV28 to TRBJ2-1; 8 nucleotides agree with TRBD1. V shed 6 bases and J 0 bases; nucleotides not matched to a gene: 4. There are 15 residues in the CDR3. Germline CDR1 MDHEN, CDR2 SYDVKM.

This clone was seen only once. The chain has TRBV24-1 and TRBJ1-1; a possible D gene is TRBD1 (6 bases). Germline-derived CDR1 and CDR2 are KGHDR and SFDVKD. V was shortened by 4 bases and J by 5 bases, with 16 bases between the two germline ends. The CDR3 covers 15 residues. CDR3 in DNA: TGTGCCACCAGTGACACCCGTACAGGGACGACTGAAGCTTTCTTT. The encoded protein is CATSDTRTGTTEAFF.

This sequence joins TRBV19 and TRBJ1-1; 7 bases are a match to TRBD1. V trimming: 5 bases; J trimming: 3 bases; junction bases outside the gene matches: 12. Germline-derived CDR1 and CDR2 are LNHDA and SQIVND (reference sequence). The CDR3 sequence is 16 residues long. The CDR3 bases are TGTGCCAGTAGTTCTCTTCAACAGGGGTATGACACTGAAGCTTTCTTT. Residues: CASSSLQQGYDTEAFF.

The chain joins TRBV3-1 (or the pseudogene TRBV3-2) to TRBJ1-1; D is possibly TRBD1 (6 bases). There are 14 residues in the CDR3. Germline loops: CDR1 LGHDT, CDR2 YNNKEL (reference sequence). Between the trimmed V and J ends, which lost 9 bases and 9 bases, there was a span of 23 bases. The CDR3 region is CASNTNGQGHQAFF. In nucleotides, the CDR3 is TGTGCCAGTAACACCAACGGGCAGGGGCATCAAGCTTTCTTT.

The V gene is TRBV2, the J gene TRBJ2-2; TRBD1 aligns across 7 bases. CDR3 length equals 15 residues. Germline values: CDR1 SNHLY, CDR2 FYNNEI. V shed 3 bases, J shed 5 bases, and the junction held 6 bases outside the gene matches. In DNA, the CDR3 is TGTGCCAGCAGTGAGTTTGCAGGGGGAACCGGGGAGCTGTTTTTT. This gives the protein CASSEFAGGTGELFF.

This chain links TRBV21-1 with TRBJ2-7; the table assigns TRBD1, which was not confirmed against the DNA. TRBV21-1 is marked as a pseudogene. The CDR3 spans 15 residues. As DNA, the CDR3 is TGTGCCAGCAGCCTAAGACAGGGGGCCTCCAACGAGCAGTACTTC. This sequence encodes CASSLRQGASNEQYF.

The gene calls are TRBV10-3 and TRBJ2-2; 8 bases match TRBD1. There are 15 residues in the CDR3. V dropped 4 bases and J dropped 5; count of bases not matched to a gene: 6. Germline V gene data show CDR1 as ENHRY and CDR2 as SYGVKD. The CDR3, as DNA: TGTGCCATCAGTGTTGCAGGGGGCGGAACCGGGGAGCTGTTTTTT. Amino acids: CAISVAGGGTGELFF.

The chain is built from TRBV5-4 and TRBJ1-6; no clear D gene. Germline V gives CDR1 SGHNT, CDR2 YYREEE (reference sequence). Between the trimmed V and J ends, which lost 1 base and 3 bases, there was a span of 8 bases. This CDR3 region has 15 residues. CDR3 in DNA: TGTGCCAGCAGCTTGATAACAGACTATAATTCACCCCTCCACTTT. Residues: CASSLITDYNSPLHF.

The J gene is TRBJ1-1, the V gene TRBV6-6, with 7 bases lining up with TRBD1. V gave up 6 bases and J gave up 1 base; unmatched junction bases: 5. CDR3 size: 14 residues. Germline lookup yields CDR1 MNHNY and CDR2 SVGAGI (reference sequence). The CDR3 DNA reads TGTGCCAGCAGATTAGGGACAGAGAACACTGAAGCTTTCTTT. Protein product: CASRLGTENTEAFF.

V usage is TRBV3-1 (or the pseudogene TRBV3-2) and J usage is TRBJ2-7; 8 bases align to TRBD1. The length of the CDR3 is 14 residues. Germline CDR1 reads LGHDT; CDR2 reads YNNKEL (reference sequence). Losses at the gene ends were 4 bases for V and 5 bases for J; bases not matched to a gene: 7. Here the CDR3 reads CASSRRGQVNEQYF. CDR3 sequence (DNA): TGTGCCAGCAGCCGCCGGGGACAGGTGAACGAGCAGTACTTC.

J is TRBJ1-5 and V is TRBV7-2; D unclear. This CDR3 is 15 amino acids long. The germline V and J ends were trimmed by 2 bases and 0 bases, with 8 bases remaining between them. The germline gives CDR1 SGHTA, CDR2 FQGNSA. In nucleotides, the CDR3 is TGTGCCAGCAGCTTAATCCATCCTAGCAATCAGCCCCAGCATTTT. Protein sequence: CASSLIHPSNQPQHF. Supplemented by reference TRBV7-2 and TRBJ1-5, the full variable domain reads GAGVSQSPSNKVTEKGKDVELRCDPISGHTALYWYRQSLGQGLEFLIYFQGNSAPDKSGLPSDRFSAERTGGSVSTLTIQRTQQEDSAVYLCASSLIHPSNQPQHFGDGTRLSIL.

The chain joins TRBV10-2 to TRBJ1-5, with unresolved D. V lost 3 bases, J lost 4 bases, and 10 bases lay in between. CDR3 size: 14 residues. Per the germline V gene, CDR1 is WSHSY and CDR2 is SAAADI. CDR3 residues: CASSDRSKNQPQHF. CDR3 sequence (DNA): TGCGCCAGCAGTGATCGTAGCAAAAATCAGCCCCAGCATTTT.

The chain carries TRBV7-3 and TRBJ1-1; 7 bases map to TRBD1. V shed 5 bases and J 0 bases; nucleotides not matched to a gene: 9. The CDR3 is 16 residues long. Germline lookup yields CDR1 SGHTA and CDR2 FQGTGA. The CDR3 loop is CASSHKQGTLNTEAFF. In nucleotides, the CDR3 is TGTGCCAGCAGCCATAAACAGGGGACGCTGAACACTGAAGCTTTCTTT.